This is a list of T cell receptor beta chains from one sample in a study of CD8 T cells in ankylosing spondylitis. One entry per CDR3 protein, called by TCRdb with MiXCR from the 5' RACE reads. Of 17,000 or so distinct CDR3 sequences detected, less than 9.5% appear once; the ten largest clones hold less than 35%. Material: blood. Receptor source: a male donor with ankylosing spondylitis or in good health (not recorded which). The CDR3 runs from the conserved cysteine through the conserved F or W. The D gene is left open where the match is weak. Expanded clones are given a class, and other clones once, few, many or no size at all.

v_call: TRBV7-3; d_call: .; clone_size: many; j_call: TRBJ2-3; cdr3_nt: TGTGCCAGCAGCTCATCGGACCAAGATGGGGGAGATACGCAGTATTTT; cdr3_aa: CASSSSDQDGGDTQYF
v_call: TRBV6-5; d_call: .; clone_size: .; j_call: TRBJ1-2; cdr3_nt: TGTGCCAGCAGCTCCACCCGACAGAGCTATGGCTACACCTTC; cdr3_aa: CASSSTRQSYGYTF
v_call: TRBV25-1; d_call: .; clone_size: many; j_call: TRBJ1-1; cdr3_nt: TGTGCCAGCAGCCAGGGGCTGGGGACTGAAGCTTTCTTT; cdr3_aa: CASSQGLGTEAFF
v_call: TRBV6-5; d_call: .; clone_size: many; j_call: TRBJ1-1; cdr3_nt: TGTGCCAGCAGTTTCTCGACACCCATGAACACTGAAGCTTTCTTT; cdr3_aa: CASSFSTPMNTEAFF
v_call: TRBV20-1; d_call: .; clone_size: many; j_call: TRBJ1-4; cdr3_nt: TGCAGTGCTAAGGACGGCTTTGAAAAACTGTTTTTT; cdr3_aa: CSAKDGFEKLFF
v_call: TRBV12-3/TRBV12-4; d_call: .; clone_size: many; j_call: TRBJ1-2; cdr3_nt: TGTGCCAGCTCCCCGGGGGAGAACTATGGCTACACCTTC; cdr3_aa: CASSPGENYGYTF
v_call: TRBV12-3/TRBV12-4; d_call: .; clone_size: many; j_call: TRBJ1-1; cdr3_nt: TGTGCCAGCAGTCTCCAAGATTGGAACACTGAAGCTTTCTTT; cdr3_aa: CASSLQDWNTEAFF
v_call: TRBV5-1; d_call: TRBD1; clone_size: few; j_call: TRBJ2-2; cdr3_nt: TGCGCCAGCAGCTCGTTGACAGGGTCGGGGGAGCTGTTTTTT; cdr3_aa: CASSSLTGSGELFF
v_call: TRBV6-2/TRBV6-3; d_call: TRBD1; clone_size: many; j_call: TRBJ2-1; cdr3_nt: TGTGCCAGCAGTCCTTGGACAGGGAATGAGCAGTTCTTC; cdr3_aa: CASSPWTGNEQFF
v_call: TRBV12-3/TRBV12-4; d_call: .; clone_size: many; j_call: TRBJ2-3; cdr3_nt: TGTGCCACCGGCGCTGGCCCTGGGGGAAACACAGATACGCAGTATTTT; cdr3_aa: CATGAGPGGNTDTQYF
v_call: TRBV12-3/TRBV12-4; d_call: TRBD2; clone_size: many; j_call: TRBJ2-1; cdr3_nt: TGTGCCAGCAGTTTATTACTTAGCGGGAATGAGCAGTTCTTC; cdr3_aa: CASSLLLSGNEQFF
v_call: TRBV12-3/TRBV12-4; d_call: .; clone_size: many; j_call: TRBJ2-1; cdr3_nt: TGTGCCAGCAGTTTCAGGGCAGGGCACTACAATGAGCAGTTCTTC; cdr3_aa: CASSFRAGHYNEQFF
v_call: TRBV10-3; d_call: TRBD2; clone_size: many; j_call: TRBJ2-4; cdr3_nt: TGTGCCATCAGTGATACAACCCGTACTAGCGACAAAAACATTCAGTACTTC; cdr3_aa: CAISDTTRTSDKNIQYF
v_call: TRBV4-3; d_call: TRBD1; clone_size: many; j_call: TRBJ1-4; cdr3_nt: TGCGCCAGCAGCCAAGTACCGGACAGGGGGGAAAAACTGTTTTTT; cdr3_aa: CASSQVPDRGEKLFF
v_call: TRBV20-1; d_call: .; clone_size: many; j_call: TRBJ2-1; cdr3_nt: TGCAGTGCTAGAGATGCTAGCTCCTACAATGAGCAGTTCTTC; cdr3_aa: CSARDASSYNEQFF
v_call: TRBV5-1; d_call: .; clone_size: .; j_call: TRBJ2-2; cdr3_nt: TGCGCCAGCAGCTCGGGAAGGGCCGGGGAGCTGTTTTTT; cdr3_aa: CASSSGRAGELFF
v_call: TRBV11-2; d_call: TRBD2; clone_size: many; j_call: TRBJ2-3; cdr3_nt: TGTGCCAGCAGCTTAATGCGACTAGCGAACACAGATACGCAGTATTTT; cdr3_aa: CASSLMRLANTDTQYF
v_call: TRBV20-1; d_call: TRBD2; clone_size: medium-sized; j_call: TRBJ2-1; cdr3_nt: TGCAGTGCTCCTAGCGGACTCTGGGATAAGCAGTTCTTC; cdr3_aa: CSAPSGLWDKQFF
v_call: TRBV5-1; d_call: .; clone_size: many; j_call: TRBJ2-3; cdr3_nt: TGCGCCAGCAGCGTGGACGGTGCCACAGATACGCAGTATTTT; cdr3_aa: CASSVDGATDTQYF
v_call: TRBV6-2/TRBV6-3; d_call: .; clone_size: few; j_call: TRBJ2-3; cdr3_nt: TGTGCCAGCAGTTACGCGGTGGATACGCAGTATTTT; cdr3_aa: CASSYAVDTQYF
v_call: TRBV28; d_call: TRBD1; clone_size: many; j_call: TRBJ2-6; cdr3_nt: TGTGCCAGCAGCCCCCGTAGCAGGGGGCTAAGTGGGGCCAACGTCCTGACTTTC; cdr3_aa: CASSPRSRGLSGANVLTF
v_call: TRBV28; d_call: .; clone_size: .; j_call: TRBJ2-3; cdr3_nt: TGTGCCAGCTCCCCCGCTTCCCGCACAGATACGCAGTATTTT; cdr3_aa: CASSPASRTDTQYF
v_call: TRBV12-3/TRBV12-4; d_call: .; clone_size: few; j_call: TRBJ1-2; cdr3_nt: TGTGCCAGCAGTTTAGTAGGCAGTTCTTCCTATGGCTACACCTTC; cdr3_aa: CASSLVGSSSYGYTF
v_call: TRBV7-2; d_call: TRBD2; clone_size: many; j_call: TRBJ2-7; cdr3_nt: TGTGCCAGCAGTGAACCCGGACTAGGAGTCTACGAGCAGTACTTC; cdr3_aa: CASSEPGLGVYEQYF
v_call: TRBV6-1; d_call: .; clone_size: few; j_call: TRBJ2-7; cdr3_nt: TGTGCCAGCAGTGAAAGGTGGAGCTCCTACGAGCAGTACTTC; cdr3_aa: CASSERWSSYEQYF
v_call: TRBV27; d_call: TRBD2; clone_size: .; j_call: TRBJ2-3; cdr3_nt: TGTGCCAGCAGTAGACTAGCGGGGTCATTCACAGATACGCAGTATTTT; cdr3_aa: CASSRLAGSFTDTQYF
v_call: TRBV5-4; d_call: .; clone_size: medium-sized; j_call: TRBJ2-3; cdr3_nt: TGTGCCAGCAGCCTGGCAAGGGCAGATACGCAGTATTTT; cdr3_aa: CASSLARADTQYF
v_call: TRBV20-1; d_call: .; clone_size: few; j_call: TRBJ1-1; cdr3_nt: TGCAGTGCTAGAGTGGCTCAGGAGTCCACTGAAGCTTTCTTT; cdr3_aa: CSARVAQESTEAFF
v_call: TRBV7-2; d_call: .; clone_size: many; j_call: TRBJ1-1; cdr3_nt: TGTGCCAGCAGGACCCTGTACACTGAAGCTTTCTTT; cdr3_aa: CASRTLYTEAFF
v_call: TRBV3-1; d_call: .; clone_size: many; j_call: TRBJ2-1; cdr3_nt: TGTGCCAGCACCCGTGGTCGGGGCTTCAATGAGCAGTTCTTC; cdr3_aa: CASTRGRGFNEQFF
v_call: TRBV28; d_call: TRBD2; clone_size: .; j_call: TRBJ2-4; cdr3_nt: TGTGCCAGCAGCCTCGGACTAGCGGGGGTGGCCAAAAACATTCAGTACTTC; cdr3_aa: CASSLGLAGVAKNIQYF
v_call: TRBV6-5; d_call: TRBD1; clone_size: many; j_call: TRBJ1-5; cdr3_nt: TGTGCCAGCAGCTTCGGACAGGGCTTCTCGGGAAATCAGCCCCAGCATTTT; cdr3_aa: CASSFGQGFSGNQPQHF
v_call: TRBV3-1; d_call: .; clone_size: .; j_call: TRBJ1-3; cdr3_nt: TGTGCCAGCAGCCAAGTTAACTCTGGAAACACCATATATTTT; cdr3_aa: CASSQVNSGNTIYF
v_call: TRBV2; d_call: TRBD2; clone_size: .; j_call: TRBJ2-1; cdr3_nt: TGTGCCAGCAGATCGGGTGGGACTAGCTACACCAATGAGCAGTTCTTC; cdr3_aa: CASRSGGTSYTNEQFF
v_call: TRBV6-1; d_call: .; clone_size: .; j_call: TRBJ2-1; cdr3_nt: TGTGCCAGCAGCCTCGGCGCCTACAATGAGCAGTTCTTC; cdr3_aa: CASSLGAYNEQFF
v_call: TRBV2; d_call: .; clone_size: .; j_call: TRBJ2-3; cdr3_nt: TGTGCCAGCAGTGAAACGGCCACAGATACGCAGTATTTT; cdr3_aa: CASSETATDTQYF
v_call: TRBV7-2; d_call: .; clone_size: many; j_call: TRBJ2-5; cdr3_nt: TGTGCCAGCAGCCCCGCGGATGCGGGAACTTGGACCCAGTACTTC; cdr3_aa: CASSPADAGTWTQYF
v_call: TRBV12-3/TRBV12-4; d_call: TRBD2; clone_size: many; j_call: TRBJ2-1; cdr3_nt: TGTGCCAGCAGTTCGGTTCTAGCGGGGGGACCCCAGTTCTTC; cdr3_aa: CASSSVLAGGPQFF
v_call: TRBV7-2; d_call: .; clone_size: few; j_call: TRBJ2-1; cdr3_nt: TGTGCCAGCAGCTTACTGGGGGGATACAATGAGCAGTTCTTC; cdr3_aa: CASSLLGGYNEQFF
v_call: TRBV2; d_call: .; clone_size: many; j_call: TRBJ1-1; cdr3_nt: TGTGCCAGCTTACCACAGGGACACACTGAAGCTTTCTTT; cdr3_aa: CASLPQGHTEAFF
v_call: TRBV20-1; d_call: TRBD1; clone_size: many; j_call: TRBJ1-1; cdr3_nt: TGCAGTGCTACGGGGGACAGACTTTACTCAGCTTTCTTT; cdr3_aa: CSATGDRLYSAFF
v_call: TRBV9; d_call: .; clone_size: .; j_call: TRBJ1-3; cdr3_nt: TGTGCCAGCAGCTTGGCAGGTTCTGGAAACACCATATATTTT; cdr3_aa: CASSLAGSGNTIYF
v_call: TRBV12-3/TRBV12-4; d_call: TRBD2; clone_size: .; j_call: TRBJ2-2; cdr3_nt: TGTGCCAGCAGTTTGTCCCTAGCGGGGGCAGGGGAGCTGTTTTTT; cdr3_aa: CASSLSLAGAGELFF
v_call: TRBV18; d_call: .; clone_size: few; j_call: TRBJ2-2; cdr3_nt: TGTGCCAGCTCACGACACTCCACCGGGGAGCTGTTTTTT; cdr3_aa: CASSRHSTGELFF
v_call: TRBV20-1; d_call: .; clone_size: few; j_call: TRBJ2-7; cdr3_nt: TGCAGTGCTCTAGGACAGTCACTCTCCTACGAGCAGTACTTC; cdr3_aa: CSALGQSLSYEQYF
v_call: TRBV5-1; d_call: TRBD1; clone_size: few; j_call: TRBJ2-4; cdr3_nt: TGCGCCAGCAGCTACCAGGGGGCCGAAAACATTCAGTACTTC; cdr3_aa: CASSYQGAENIQYF
v_call: TRBV27; d_call: .; clone_size: .; j_call: TRBJ2-3; cdr3_nt: TGTGCCAGCAGTGGGCAGGGAGTGGTGGCAGATACGCAGTATTTT; cdr3_aa: CASSGQGVVADTQYF
v_call: TRBV5-1; d_call: TRBD2; clone_size: many; j_call: TRBJ2-3; cdr3_nt: TGCGCCAGCAGCTTGGCCGGGACTAGCGGGATAGATACGCAGTATTTT; cdr3_aa: CASSLAGTSGIDTQYF
v_call: TRBV6-6; d_call: .; clone_size: .; j_call: TRBJ2-1; cdr3_nt: TGTGCCAGCAGTCCACAGTACCTGGAAAATGAGCAGTTCTTC; cdr3_aa: CASSPQYLENEQFF
v_call: TRBV10-2; d_call: .; clone_size: .; j_call: TRBJ2-7; cdr3_nt: TGCGCCAGCAGTGAACGAGGGAACGGCTACGAGCAGTACTTC; cdr3_aa: CASSERGNGYEQYF
v_call: TRBV20-1; d_call: .; clone_size: few; j_call: TRBJ2-1; cdr3_nt: TGCAGTGCGGGGCTACATGAGCAGTTCTTC; cdr3_aa: CSAGLHEQFF
v_call: TRBV14; d_call: .; clone_size: few; j_call: TRBJ2-5; cdr3_nt: TGTGCCAGCAGCCAAGGGGGGGTCCAAGAGACCCAGTACTTC; cdr3_aa: CASSQGGVQETQYF
v_call: TRBV6-5; d_call: .; clone_size: many; j_call: TRBJ2-7; cdr3_nt: TGTGCCAGCAGTTACCCGAGTTCTAGGGGCTACGAGCAGTACTTC; cdr3_aa: CASSYPSSRGYEQYF
v_call: TRBV10-3; d_call: TRBD2; clone_size: .; j_call: TRBJ2-2; cdr3_nt: TGTGCCATCAGAAGCGGGAGTAACGGGGAGCTGTTTTTT; cdr3_aa: CAIRSGSNGELFF
v_call: TRBV28; d_call: TRBD1; clone_size: .; j_call: TRBJ2-2; cdr3_nt: TGTGCCAGCAGCTCACGAACCACAGGGGGAGATCTAGGGGAGCTGTTTTTT; cdr3_aa: CASSSRTTGGDLGELFF
v_call: TRBV7-2; d_call: .; clone_size: many; j_call: TRBJ2-2; cdr3_nt: TGTGCCAGCAGCTCTCGTTTCGCGAACACCGGGGAGCTGTTTTTT; cdr3_aa: CASSSRFANTGELFF